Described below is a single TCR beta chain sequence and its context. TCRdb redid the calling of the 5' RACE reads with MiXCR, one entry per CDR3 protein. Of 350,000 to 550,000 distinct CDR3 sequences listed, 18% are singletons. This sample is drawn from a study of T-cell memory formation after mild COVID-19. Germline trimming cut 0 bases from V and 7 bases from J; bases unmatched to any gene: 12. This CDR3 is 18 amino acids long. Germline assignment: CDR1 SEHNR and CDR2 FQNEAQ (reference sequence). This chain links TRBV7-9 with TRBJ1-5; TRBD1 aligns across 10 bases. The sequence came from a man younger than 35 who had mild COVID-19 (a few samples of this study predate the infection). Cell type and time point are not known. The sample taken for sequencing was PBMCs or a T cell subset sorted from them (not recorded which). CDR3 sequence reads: CASSLAQDLGQGNQPQHF. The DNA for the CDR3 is TGTGCCAGCAGCTTAGCGCAAGATTTGGGACAGGGGAACCAGCCCCAGCATTTT.